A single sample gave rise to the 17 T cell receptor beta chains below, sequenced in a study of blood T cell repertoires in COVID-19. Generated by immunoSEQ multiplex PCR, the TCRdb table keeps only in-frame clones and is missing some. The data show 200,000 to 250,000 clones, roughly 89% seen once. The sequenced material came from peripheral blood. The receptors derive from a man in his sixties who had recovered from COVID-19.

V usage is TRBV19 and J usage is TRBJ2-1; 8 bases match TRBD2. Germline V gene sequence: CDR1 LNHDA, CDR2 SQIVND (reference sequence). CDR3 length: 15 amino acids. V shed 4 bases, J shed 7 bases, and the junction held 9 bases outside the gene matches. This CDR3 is CASSTSGTRGNEQFF. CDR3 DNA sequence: TGTGCCAGTAGTACCTCCGGGACTAGGGGTAATGAGCAGTTCTTC.

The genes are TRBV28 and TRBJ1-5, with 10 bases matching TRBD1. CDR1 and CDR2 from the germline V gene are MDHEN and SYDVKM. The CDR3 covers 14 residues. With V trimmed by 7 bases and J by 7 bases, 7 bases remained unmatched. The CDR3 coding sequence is TGTGCCAGCATTTCGGGACAGGGGAACCAGCCCCAGCATTTT. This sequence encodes CASISGQGNQPQHF.

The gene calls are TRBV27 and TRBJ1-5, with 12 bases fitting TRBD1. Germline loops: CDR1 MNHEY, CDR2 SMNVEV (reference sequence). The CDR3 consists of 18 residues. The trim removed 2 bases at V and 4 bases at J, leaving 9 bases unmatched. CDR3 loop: CASSLLGTGGAINQPQHF. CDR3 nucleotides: TGTGCCAGCAGTTTACTCGGGACAGGGGGCGCAATTAATCAGCCCCAGCATTTT.

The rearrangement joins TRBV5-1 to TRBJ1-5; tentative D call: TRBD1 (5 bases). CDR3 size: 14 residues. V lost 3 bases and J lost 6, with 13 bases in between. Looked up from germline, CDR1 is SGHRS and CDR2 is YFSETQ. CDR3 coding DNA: TGCGCCAGCAGCTCCTGGGGGGGAAGTCAGCCCCAGCATTTT. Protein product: CASSSWGGSQPQHF.

This CDR3 is CASRGGADQPQHF. CDR3 DNA sequence: TGTGCCAGCAGGGGGGGGGCTGATCAGCCCCAGCATTTT. J is TRBJ1-5 and V is TRBV25-1; D may be TRBD1 (6 bases). Trimming stripped 6 bases from V and 5 bases from J, with 11 bases between. The CDR3 is 13 amino acids. Germline loops: CDR1 MGHDK, CDR2 SYGVNS.

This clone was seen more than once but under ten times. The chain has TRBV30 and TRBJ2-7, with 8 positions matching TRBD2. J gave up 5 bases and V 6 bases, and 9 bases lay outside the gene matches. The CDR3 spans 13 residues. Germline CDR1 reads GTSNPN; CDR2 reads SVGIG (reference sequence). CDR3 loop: CACLAGRGHEQYF. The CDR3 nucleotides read TGTGCCTGTTTAGCGGGGAGGGGCCACGAGCAGTACTTC.

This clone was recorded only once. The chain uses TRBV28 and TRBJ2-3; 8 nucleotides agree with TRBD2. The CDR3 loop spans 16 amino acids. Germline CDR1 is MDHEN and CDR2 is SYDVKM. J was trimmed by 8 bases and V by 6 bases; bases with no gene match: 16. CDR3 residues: CASSPTGGAGVSTQYF. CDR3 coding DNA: TGTGCCAGCAGCCCTACGGGCGGAGCGGGAGTTAGTACGCAGTATTTT.

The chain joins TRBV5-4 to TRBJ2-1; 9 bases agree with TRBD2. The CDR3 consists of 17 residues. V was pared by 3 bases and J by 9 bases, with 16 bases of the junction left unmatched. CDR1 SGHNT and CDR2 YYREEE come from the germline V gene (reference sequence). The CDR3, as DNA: TGTGCCAGCAGCTCCCCTATTGGCGGGGGGGTCCCTCCTGAGCAGTTCTTC. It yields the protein CASSSPIGGGVPPEQFF.

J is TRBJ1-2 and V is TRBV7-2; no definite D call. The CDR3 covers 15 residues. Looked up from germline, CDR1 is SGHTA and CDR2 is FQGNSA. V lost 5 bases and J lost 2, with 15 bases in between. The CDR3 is CASSPSPTQNYGYTF. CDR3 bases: TGTGCCAGCAGCCCTTCCCCGACACAAAACTATGGCTACACCTTC. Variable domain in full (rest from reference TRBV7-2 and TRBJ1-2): GAGVSQSPSNKVTEKGKDVELRCDPISGHTALYWYRQSLGQGLEFLIYFQGNSAPDKSGLPSDRFSAERTGGSVSTLTIQRTQQEDSAVYLCASSPSPTQNYGYTFGSGTRLTVV.

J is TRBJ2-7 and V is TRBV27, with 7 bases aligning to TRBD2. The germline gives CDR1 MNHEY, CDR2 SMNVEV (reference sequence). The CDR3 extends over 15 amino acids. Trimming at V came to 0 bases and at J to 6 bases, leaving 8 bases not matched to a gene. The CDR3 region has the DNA TGTGCCAGCAGTTTATCGGTGGCGGGAGAGGGCGAGCAGTACTTC. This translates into CASSLSVAGEGEQYF.

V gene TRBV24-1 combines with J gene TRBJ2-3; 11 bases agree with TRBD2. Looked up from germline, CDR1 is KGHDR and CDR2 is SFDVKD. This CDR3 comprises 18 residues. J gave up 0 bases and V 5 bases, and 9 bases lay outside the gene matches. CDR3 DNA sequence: TGTGCCACCAGTGGGCAAACTAGCGGGGGCCCTAGCACAGATACGCAGTATTTT. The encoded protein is CATSGQTSGGPSTDTQYF.

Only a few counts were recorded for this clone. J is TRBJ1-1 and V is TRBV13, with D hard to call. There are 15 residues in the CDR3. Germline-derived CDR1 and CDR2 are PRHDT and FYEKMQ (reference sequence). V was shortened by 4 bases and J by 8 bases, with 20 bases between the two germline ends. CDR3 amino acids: CASSSRTGFLQEAFF. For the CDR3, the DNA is TGTGCCAGCAGCTCAAGAACGGGGTTTCTCCAGGAAGCTTTCTTT.

This CDR3 is CASSFAGVEKLFF. DNA for the CDR3: TGTGCCAGCAGCTTCGCAGGGGTCGAAAAACTGTTTTTT. This chain uses TRBV7-2 with TRBJ1-4, with D maybe TRBD1 (6 bases). CDR1 is SGHTA and CDR2 is FQGNSA in the germline V gene. CDR3 length: 13 amino acids. V shed 3 bases and J shed 8 bases, with 10 bases lying between them.

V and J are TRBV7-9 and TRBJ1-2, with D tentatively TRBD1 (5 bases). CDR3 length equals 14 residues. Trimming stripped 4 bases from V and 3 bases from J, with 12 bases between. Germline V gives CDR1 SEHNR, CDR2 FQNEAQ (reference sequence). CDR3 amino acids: CASSSDGRDYGYTF. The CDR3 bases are TGTGCCAGCAGCTCTGACGGCAGGGACTATGGCTACACCTTC.

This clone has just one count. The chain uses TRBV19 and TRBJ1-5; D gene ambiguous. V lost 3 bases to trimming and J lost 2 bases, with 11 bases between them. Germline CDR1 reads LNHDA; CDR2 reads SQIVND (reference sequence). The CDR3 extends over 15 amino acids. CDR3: CASSIGIVGNQPQHF. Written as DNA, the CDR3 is TGTGCCAGTAGTATCGGGATAGTGGGCAATCAGCCCCAGCATTTT.

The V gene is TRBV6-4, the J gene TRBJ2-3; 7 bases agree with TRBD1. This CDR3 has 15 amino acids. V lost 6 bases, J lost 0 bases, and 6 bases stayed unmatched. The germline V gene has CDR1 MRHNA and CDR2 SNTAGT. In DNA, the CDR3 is TGTGCCAGCAGCGCAGACAGGGCGAGCACAGATACGCAGTATTTT. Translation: CASSADRASTDTQYF.

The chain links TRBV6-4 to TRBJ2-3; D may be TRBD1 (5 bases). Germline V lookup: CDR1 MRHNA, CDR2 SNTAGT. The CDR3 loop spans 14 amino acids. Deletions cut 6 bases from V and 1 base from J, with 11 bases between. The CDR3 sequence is CASRGLPGTDTQYF. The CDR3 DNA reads TGTGCCAGCAGGGGGCTCCCCGGCACAGATACGCAGTATTTT.